A single sample is the source of the 26 T cell receptor beta chains below, sequenced in a study of blood T cells in healthy people across ages. Primers used in a second PCR of about 7 to 12 cycles were a sample-barcoded 5' primer and a J-beta primer mix. TCRdb reanalysed the 5' RACE reads using MiXCR and keeps one entry per CDR3 protein. The table lists 1.8 million or so distinct CDR3 sequences, about two fifths of them singletons. The source material was blood. These receptors came from a human donor in good health.

The gene calls are TRBV7-9 and TRBJ1-5; 10 nucleotides agree with TRBD1. Germline CDR1 reads SEHNR; CDR2 reads FQNEAQ (reference sequence). This CDR3 has 18 amino acids. With V trimmed by 5 bases and J by 5 bases, 15 bases remained unmatched. The CDR3 coding sequence is TGTGCCAGCAGCCCCGGGACAGGGGCCCTATATGCCCATCAGCCCCAGCATTTT. Its protein product is CASSPGTGALYAHQPQHF.

This sequence joins TRBV7-8 and TRBJ2-5; D might be TRBD1 or TRBD2, each matching 6 bases. Germline-derived CDR1 and CDR2 are SGHVS and FQNEAQ. V gave up 7 bases and J gave up 4 bases, with 22 bases separating them. This CDR3 has 16 residues. CDR3 residues: CASTVTRGGGRETQYF. In nucleotides, the CDR3 is TGTGCCAGCACCGTAACGAGGGGTGGGGGGCGAGAGACCCAGTACTTC.

The genes are TRBV20-1 and TRBJ2-7, with TRBD2 matching over 8 bases. Germline V lookup: CDR1 DFQATT, CDR2 SNEGSKA (reference sequence). V shed 7 bases, J shed 0 bases, and the junction held 5 bases outside the gene matches. The CDR3 has 13 amino acids. CDR3 in DNA: TGCAGTGTCGGGGGGGGCCGCTCCTACGAGCAGTACTTC. Translation: CSVGGGRSYEQYF.

The chain recombines TRBV27 with TRBJ1-5; 9 positions agree with TRBD1. The trim removed 2 bases at V and 3 bases at J, leaving 14 bases unmatched. The germline CDR1 and CDR2 sequences are MNHEY and SMNVEV (reference sequence). The length of the CDR3 is 19 residues. CDR3 protein: CASSLIPSDRGRDNQPQHF. The CDR3 DNA sequence: TGTGCCAGCAGTTTAATACCCTCGGACAGGGGTCGTGACAATCAGCCCCAGCATTTT.

The chain has TRBV15 and TRBJ2-7; the D gene is possibly TRBD1 (5 bases). The CDR3 spans 15 residues. Germline lookup yields CDR1 LNHNV and CDR2 YYDKDF (reference sequence). Deletions cut 1 base from V and 2 bases from J, with 12 bases between. CDR3 coding DNA: TGTGCCACCAGCAGAGTGTACACAGGTACCTACGAGCAGTACTTC. Protein: CATSRVYTGTYEQYF.

This clonotype was observed a handful of times. The V and J genes are TRBV9 and TRBJ1-2; 9 nucleotides match TRBD1. Germline CDR1 is SGDLS and CDR2 is YYNGEE. The CDR3 runs to 16 residues. After removal of 0 bases from V and 5 bases from J, the junction contained 8 bases not matched to a gene. For the CDR3, the DNA is TGTGCCAGCAGCGTAGAGGGGGGACAGGGTACTTATGGCTACACCTTC. This encodes CASSVEGGQGTYGYTF.

The chain uses TRBV7-3 and TRBJ2-7, with no clear D. This CDR3 contains 12 residues. Germline V gene sequence: CDR1 SGHTA, CDR2 FQGTGA. Trimming took off 5 bases at V and 6 bases at J, with 11 bases between the two ends. The CDR3 is CASSRYWIEQYF. CDR3 coding DNA: TGTGCCAGCAGCCGTTATTGGATCGAGCAGTACTTC. The complete variable domain, with remaining parts taken from reference TRBV7-3 and TRBJ2-7, reads GAGVSQTPSNKVTEKGKYVELRCDPISGHTALYWYRQSLGQGPEFLIYFQGTGAADDSGLPNDRFFAVRPEGSVSTLKIQRTERGDSAVYLCASSRYWIEQYFGPGTRLTVT.

As regards this clonotype: This clone may be a read error of a much larger clone one base away. DNA of the CDR3: TGTGCCAGCAGACGGACTAGCGGGGGGGCAGATACGCAGTATTTT. Translating gives CASRRTSGGADTQYF. V usage is TRBV12-3 or TRBV12-4 and J usage is TRBJ2-3, with TRBD2 identical over 15 bases. The CDR3 length is 15 residues. V lost 6 bases, J lost 4 bases, and 2 bases stayed unmatched.

This clonotype has a handful of counts. This rearrangement joins TRBV20-1 to TRBJ2-5; D may be TRBD1 (5 bases). The CDR3 has 16 amino acids. The germline gives CDR1 DFQATT, CDR2 SNEGSKA (reference sequence). Trimming removed 0 bases at V and 4 bases at J, with 18 bases between. CDR3 coding DNA: TGCAGTGCTAGAGATCCATTGGCTGGACACCGAGAGACCCAGTACTTC. Protein: CSARDPLAGHRETQYF.

This clonotype showed up just once. The chain uses TRBV10-3 and TRBJ1-1; the D is unclear. V lost 4 bases, J lost 3 bases, and 9 bases lay in between. Germline V CDR1 and CDR2: ENHRY, SYGVKD. The CDR3 consists of 13 residues. In DNA form, the CDR3 reads TGTGCCATCAGTGTTCGACGAGACACTGAAGCTTTCTTT. Translation gives CAISVRRDTEAFF.

This chain connects TRBV6-5 to TRBJ2-7, with 9 bases aligning to TRBD1. Germline V gives CDR1 MNHEY, CDR2 SVGAGI. V was pared by 1 base and J by 1 base, with 2 bases of the junction left unmatched. This CDR3 is 15 amino acids long. The CDR3 DNA follows: TGTGCCAGCAGTTACTACAGGGGGCGATCCTACGAGCAGTACTTC. Translated: CASSYYRGRSYEQYF.

Regarding this clonotype: A read error is possible here, since a much larger clone lies one base away. The rearrangement links TRBV18 to TRBJ2-7, with no clear D. This CDR3 has 15 amino acids. The germline CDR1 and CDR2 sequences are KGHSH and LQKENI. V lost 0 bases to trimming and J lost 11 bases, with 20 bases between them. CDR3 region: CASSPPSWEGETKYF. The CDR3, as DNA: TGTGCCAGCTCACCACCGTCCTGGGAAGGAGAGACCAAGTACTTC.

The rearrangement uses TRBV20-1 and TRBJ2-5; D possibly uses TRBD1 or TRBD2 (5 bases each). Trimming removed 5 bases at V and 5 bases at J, with 18 bases between. In germline, CDR1 is DFQATT, CDR2 SNEGSKA (reference sequence). The CDR3 contains 14 residues. CDR3: CSAPPGGTPETQYF. The CDR3 nucleotides read TGCAGTGCTCCGCCTGGGGGAACCCCGGAGACCCAGTACTTC.

V usage is TRBV4-1 and J usage is TRBJ2-1; a possible D gene is TRBD1 (6 bases). Germline V gives CDR1 MGHRA, CDR2 YSYEKL. Trimming removed 0 bases at V and 0 bases at J, with 9 bases between. The CDR3 has 16 amino acids. DNA of the CDR3: TGCGCCAGCAGCCAAGATACAGGGAACTCCTACAATGAGCAGTTCTTC. This codes for CASSQDTGNSYNEQFF.

The chain combines TRBV21-1 with TRBJ1-5. TRBV21-1 is reported as a pseudogene. The length of the CDR3 is 17 residues. The CDR3 sequence is CASKIMAGLTSNQPQHF. As DNA, the CDR3 is TGTGCCAGCAAAATTATGGCAGGGCTCACGAGCAATCAGCCCCAGCATTTT.

J is TRBJ1-1 and V is TRBV29-1; D ambiguous. V was shortened by 0 bases and J by 0 bases, with 11 bases between the two germline ends. Germline loops: CDR1 SQVTM, CDR2 ANQGSEA. CDR3 size: 15 residues. As DNA, the CDR3 is TGCAGCGTTGAAGATTCTGGCGTTATGAACACTGAAGCTTTCTTT. This sequence encodes CSVEDSGVMNTEAFF. The full variable domain, with the rest looked up from reference TRBV29-1 and TRBJ1-1, is SAVISQKPSRDICQRGTSLTIQCQVDSQVTMMFWYRQQPGQSLTLIATANQGSEATYESGFVIDKFPISRPNLTFSTLTVSNMSPEDSSIYLCSVEDSGVMNTEAFFGQGTRLTVV.

This clonotype was counted a few times. The CDR3: CASSSQETFQETQYF. Here the CDR3 DNA reads TGTGCCAGCAGCTCCCAGGAGACCTTCCAAGAGACCCAGTACTTC. The rearrangement uses TRBV6-5 and TRBJ2-5; no clear D. CDR3 length: 15 residues. Between the trimmed V and J ends, which lost 6 bases and 1 base, there was a span of 15 bases. Germline V CDR1 and CDR2: MNHEY, SVGAGI.

CDR3 in DNA: TGTGCCAGCAGTGAAGGAATAGCGGGGGGGCCGACCCAGTACTTC. Translation: CASSEGIAGGPTQYF. J is TRBJ2-5 and V is TRBV2; 11 bases match TRBD2. This CDR3 comprises 15 residues. CDR1 is SNHLY and CDR2 is FYNNEI in the germline V gene. Losses at the gene ends were 1 base for V and 7 bases for J; bases not matched to a gene: 5.

This clonotype was counted between two and nine times. This rearrangement joins TRBV28 to TRBJ1-4; 7 bases align to TRBD1. Germline lookup yields CDR1 MDHEN and CDR2 SYDVKM. J gave up 6 bases and V 6 bases, and 7 bases lay outside the gene matches. This CDR3 has 14 residues. CDR3 amino acids: CASSPGTADEKLFF. CDR3 bases: TGTGCCAGCAGCCCAGGGACAGCTGATGAAAAACTGTTTTTT.

J is TRBJ1-1 and V is TRBV9, with D maybe TRBD1 (6 bases). The CDR3 contains 15 residues. The V and J ends lost 0 bases and 0 bases respectively, with 9 bases between them. The germline V gene has CDR1 SGDLS and CDR2 YYNGEE. CDR3 bases: TGTGCCAGCAGCGTAGTTGGGGGGCTGAACACTGAAGCTTTCTTT. Protein product: CASSVVGGLNTEAFF.

Concerning this clonotype itself: The junction shows a germline mismatch at one end, possibly a read error. This chain links TRBV28 with TRBJ1-2; D remains ambiguous. Germline CDR1 and CDR2: MDHEN and SYDVKM. The CDR3 has 8 residues. This CDR3 is CATYGHTF. CDR3 in DNA: TGTGCCACGTATGGCCACACCTTC.

J is TRBJ1-4 and V is TRBV5-5; 8 bases match TRBD1. The CDR3 consists of 16 residues. Trimming cost V 4 bases and J 1 base; bases outside gene matches: 6. Per the germline V gene, CDR1 is SGHKS and CDR2 is YYEKEE (reference sequence). CDR3 residues: CASSHGQGRTNEKLFF. The CDR3 coding sequence is TGTGCCAGCAGCCACGGACAGGGTAGAACTAATGAAAAACTGTTTTTT.

The chain joins TRBV20-1 to TRBJ2-4; D gene ambiguous. Germline V gene lookup returns CDR1 DFQATT and CDR2 SNEGSKA (reference sequence). The V end lost 3 bases, the J end lost 7 bases, and 10 bases lay between the germline ends. This CDR3 has 12 amino acids. CDR3 nucleotides: TGCAGTGCTAGTTGGGCCGAGAACATTCAGTACTTC. Residues: CSASWAENIQYF.

This clonotype occurred a few times. V usage is TRBV7-2 and J usage is TRBJ2-2, with 10 bases lining up with TRBD2. CDR1 SGHTA and CDR2 FQGNSA come from the germline V gene. V shed 5 bases, J shed 7 bases, and the junction held 10 bases outside the gene matches. CDR3 length: 16 residues. CDR3 sequence reads: CASSPVASGGYGELFF. CDR3 bases: TGTGCCAGCAGCCCCGTGGCTAGCGGGGGCTACGGGGAGCTGTTTTTT. Combining the CDR3 with reference TRBV7-2 and TRBJ2-2 gives the whole variable domain GAGVSQSPSNKVTEKGKDVELRCDPISGHTALYWYRQSLGQGLEFLIYFQGNSAPDKSGLPSDRFSAERTGGSVSTLTIQRTQQEDSAVYLCASSPVASGGYGELFFGEGSRLTVL.

This chain uses TRBV4-3 with TRBJ2-1, with 7 bases aligning to TRBD2. CDR1 LGHNA and CDR2 YSLEER come from the germline V gene. V was pared by 4 bases and J by 10 bases, with 16 bases of the junction left unmatched. The CDR3 runs to 16 residues. The CDR3 protein is CASSRISGTVTIEQFF. The DNA for the CDR3 is TGCGCCAGCAGCCGCATAAGCGGGACGGTAACAATAGAGCAGTTCTTC.

The V call is TRBV20-1, the J call TRBJ2-1; TRBD2 aligns across 8 bases. The V and J ends lost 3 bases and 0 bases, in that order; junction bases with no gene match: 10. Per germline, CDR1 DFQATT and CDR2 SNEGSKA (reference sequence). The CDR3 sequence is 17 residues long. CDR3 amino acids: CSARAYSGVHSYNEQFF. The CDR3 DNA reads TGCAGTGCTAGGGCCTATAGCGGGGTGCACTCCTACAATGAGCAGTTCTTC.